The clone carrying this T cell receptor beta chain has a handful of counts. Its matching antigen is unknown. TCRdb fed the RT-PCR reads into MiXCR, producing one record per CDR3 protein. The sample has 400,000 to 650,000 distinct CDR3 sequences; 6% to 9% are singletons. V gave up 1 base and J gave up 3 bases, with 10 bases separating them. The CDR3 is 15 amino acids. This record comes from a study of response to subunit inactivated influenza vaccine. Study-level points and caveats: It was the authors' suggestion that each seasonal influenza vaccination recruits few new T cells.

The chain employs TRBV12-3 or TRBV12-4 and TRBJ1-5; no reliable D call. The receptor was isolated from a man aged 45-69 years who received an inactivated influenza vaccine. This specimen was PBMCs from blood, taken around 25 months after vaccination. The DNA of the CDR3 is TGTGCCAGCAGTTTAGTTCCAGAGGCCAATCAGCCCCAGCATTTT. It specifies CASSLVPEANQPQHF.